Each of the 30 T cell receptor beta chains below was sequenced from the same sample in a study of blood T cell repertoires in COVID-19. Measured with immunoSEQ multiplex PCR; TCRdb has only the in-frame clones, and not every one. Among hundreds of thousands of clones, about 90% were seen once, and the ten largest hold under 3%. Sequenced: PBMCs or T cells enriched from blood (not recorded which). The receptor set was obtained from a woman aged 45-65 years who had been exposed to COVID-19.

The chain uses TRBV5-5 and TRBJ1-4, with D hard to call. V was pared by 2 bases and J by 0 bases, with 8 bases between. The CDR3 sequence is 15 residues long. CDR1 is SGHKS, CDR2 YYEKEE, per germline (reference sequence). CDR3 sequence reads: CASSFYMATNEKLFF. CDR3 coding DNA: TGTGCCAGCAGCTTCTATATGGCAACTAATGAAAAACTGTTTTTT.

As DNA, the CDR3 is TGTGCCAGCAGTGGACAGAGCTCCTACAATGAGCAGTTCTTC. This encodes CASSGQSSYNEQFF. The chain couples TRBV2 to TRBJ2-1, with D maybe TRBD1 (5 bases). CDR1 and CDR2 from the germline V gene are SNHLY and FYNNEI. The CDR3 covers 14 residues. Deletions cut 4 bases from V and 0 bases from J, with 7 bases between. The whole variable domain, remainder taken from reference TRBV2 and TRBJ2-1, is EPEVTQTPSHQVTQMGQEVILRCVPISNHLYFYWYRQILGQKVEFLVSFYNNEISEKSEIFDDQFSVERPDGSNFTLKIRSTKLEDSAMYFCASSGQSSYNEQFFGPGTRLTVL.

This clone was counted a few times. The CDR3 sequence is CASSSSFGGANTGELFF. As DNA, the CDR3 is TGTGCCAGCTCATCAAGTTTCGGCGGGGCCAACACCGGGGAGCTGTTTTTT. This chain uses TRBV18 with TRBJ2-2; D perhaps matches TRBD2 (6 bases). The ends were cut back, 5 bases at V and 2 bases at J, with 18 bases in the middle. This CDR3 is built from 17 residues. The V gene's germline CDR1 is KGHSH and CDR2 LQKENI.

The chain couples TRBV14 to TRBJ2-3; 8 nucleotides agree with TRBD2. This CDR3 comprises 14 residues. Germline V gene data show CDR1 as SGHDN and CDR2 as FVKESK. Trimming removed 1 base from V and 3 bases from J; junction bases left unmatched: 0. CDR3 nucleotides: TGTGCCAGCAGCCAAGGCGGGGGGACAGATACGCAGTATTTT. Residues: CASSQGGGTDTQYF.

J is TRBJ2-5 and V is TRBV30; 14 bases line up with TRBD2. This CDR3 has 15 amino acids. After removal of 5 bases from V and 6 bases from J, the junction contained 8 bases not matched to a gene. In germline, CDR1 is GTSNPN, CDR2 SVGIG (reference sequence). The CDR3 DNA reads as TGTGCCTGGGCGGTTGGACTAGCGGGGGGACAGACCCAGTACTTC. The encoded protein is CAWAVGLAGGQTQYF.

J is TRBJ2-6 and V is TRBV7-2; D is possibly TRBD1 (6 bases). Germline V CDR1 and CDR2: SGHTA, FQGNSA. The V end was cut by 3 bases, the J end by 0 bases, with 18 bases between. CDR3 length: 19 residues. This chain's CDR3 is CASSLGAPHSLSGANVLTF. In DNA form, the CDR3 reads TGTGCCAGCAGCTTGGGGGCCCCTCACTCCCTCTCTGGGGCCAACGTCCTGACTTTC.

The chain links TRBV3-1 (or the pseudogene TRBV3-2) to TRBJ1-3; D is ambiguous. Germline lookup yields CDR1 LGHDT and CDR2 YNNKEL (reference sequence). The germline V and J ends were trimmed by 3 bases and 9 bases, with 9 bases remaining between them. This CDR3 has 12 residues. The CDR3 loop reads CASSQRRGTIYF. The CDR3 DNA follows: TGTGCCAGCAGCCAGAGGCGGGGCACCATATATTTT.

This clone has just one count. The genes are TRBV4-1 and TRBJ1-4; a weak D match, TRBD1 (5 bases). CDR1 and CDR2 (germline): MGHRA, YSYEKL. The CDR3 has 15 amino acids. The ends were cut back, 1 base at V and 3 bases at J, with 9 bases in the middle. The CDR3 nucleotides are TGCGCCAGCAGCCAAGGGGGCCGATCTAATGAAAAACTGTTTTTT. It specifies CASSQGGRSNEKLFF.

The V and J genes are TRBV2 and TRBJ2-3; 14 positions agree with TRBD2. The J segment lost 8 bases and the V segment lost 6 bases, leaving 10 bases of the junction unmatched. Germline V CDR1 and CDR2: SNHLY, FYNNEI. CDR3 length equals 16 residues. The CDR3 protein is CASRDGLAGGPLTQYF. Here the CDR3 DNA reads TGTGCCAGCAGGGACGGACTAGCGGGGGGACCTCTTACGCAGTATTTT.

This chain joins TRBV20-1 and TRBJ2-7, with D maybe TRBD1 (5 bases). Trimming shortened V by 3 bases and J by 0 bases, and 12 bases separated the two germline ends. The germline gives CDR1 DFQATT, CDR2 SNEGSKA (reference sequence). The CDR3 loop spans 14 amino acids. The CDR3 nucleotides read TGCAGTGCTAGTGGGGCAGTCCTCTCCTACGAGCAGTACTTC. Encoded protein: CSASGAVLSYEQYF.

The V call is TRBV4-1, the J call TRBJ2-3; 9 positions agree with TRBD2. Trimming cost V 1 base and J 5 bases; bases outside gene matches: 10. This CDR3 comprises 17 residues. Germline values: CDR1 MGHRA, CDR2 YSYEKL. CDR3: CASSQGVYGGGGDTQYF. The CDR3 nucleotides read TGCGCCAGCAGCCAAGGAGTTTATGGCGGGGGGGGAGATACGCAGTATTTT.

This chain joins TRBV5-1 and TRBJ2-1; 9 nucleotides line up with TRBD2. Germline CDR1 reads SGHRS; CDR2 reads YFSETQ. The CDR3 is 18 residues long. V was clipped by 4 bases and J by 6 bases; unmatched bases: 17. Here the CDR3 reads CASSKDFFGAGGRNEQFF. CDR3 in DNA: TGCGCCAGCAGCAAGGACTTCTTTGGGGCGGGGGGGCGCAATGAGCAGTTCTTC.

This clone is a singleton in its sample. The gene calls are TRBV19 and TRBJ2-3; a weak D match, TRBD1 (6 bases). The CDR3 has 14 amino acids. V dropped 6 bases and J dropped 4 bases, with 14 bases sitting between them. CDR1 and CDR2 from the germline V gene are LNHDA and SQIVND (reference sequence). CDR3 region: CASSTRTDSDTQYF. Written as DNA, the CDR3 is TGTGCCAGTAGCACCCGGACAGATTCAGATACGCAGTATTTT.

This clone came up a few times. The rearrangement joins TRBV27 to TRBJ1-6; D call uncertain. Germline loops: CDR1 MNHEY, CDR2 SMNVEV (reference sequence). The CDR3 spans 13 residues. The ends were cut back, 2 bases at V and 4 bases at J, with 3 bases in the middle. CDR3 nucleotide sequence: TGTGCCAGCAGTTTACGGTATAATTCACCCCTCCACTTT. Its translation is CASSLRYNSPLHF.

The V and J genes are TRBV28 and TRBJ2-2; D is undetermined. V dropped 7 bases and J dropped 4 bases, with 7 bases sitting between them. Germline loops: CDR1 MDHEN, CDR2 SYDVKM. The CDR3 has 12 amino acids. CDR3 nucleotides: TGTGCCAGCAAATCGTTCACCGGGGAGCTGTTTTTT. It specifies CASKSFTGELFF.

The V call is TRBV7-8, the J call TRBJ1-1; possibly TRBD1 for D (5 bases). Germline V gene data show CDR1 as SGHVS and CDR2 as FQNEAQ. This CDR3 contains 16 residues. Trimming pared 8 bases from V and 5 bases from J, leaving 24 bases between. DNA of the CDR3: TGTGCCAGCCACTTCCTCGGAGGGCGTCGGGGGACTGAAGCTTTCTTT. It is translated as CASHFLGGRRGTEAFF.

The chain joins TRBV20-1 to TRBJ2-7, with D maybe TRBD2 (6 bases). V was shortened by 5 bases and J by 9 bases, with 14 bases between the two germline ends. This CDR3 is 11 amino acids long. The germline gives CDR1 DFQATT, CDR2 SNEGSKA (reference sequence). The CDR3 DNA sequence: TGCAGTGCTCCGACTAGTTGGGGGCAGTACTTC. It translates to CSAPTSWGQYF.

The V and J genes are TRBV5-1 and TRBJ2-7, with 8 bases that match TRBD2. CDR3 length equals 15 residues. V trimming: 5 bases; J trimming: 3 bases; junction bases outside the gene matches: 10. CDR1 and CDR2 (germline): SGHRS, YFSETQ. The CDR3 nucleotides are TGCGCCAGCAGAAAACTAGCGGATTTTAACTACGAGCAGTACTTC. Residues: CASRKLADFNYEQYF.

V and J are TRBV28 and TRBJ1-2; a possible D gene is TRBD1 (5 bases). The CDR3 spans 15 residues. V lost 4 bases and J 3 bases, leaving 15 bases between the germline ends. The germline CDR1 and CDR2 sequences are MDHEN and SYDVKM. The CDR3 region is CASSSPRGGDYGYTF. The CDR3 region has the DNA TGTGCCAGCAGTTCCCCTCGGGGAGGGGACTATGGCTACACCTTC.

The rearrangement links TRBV9 to TRBJ2-5, with D tentatively TRBD2 (5 bases). Trimming took 0 bases from V and 5 from J, leaving 17 bases between them. This CDR3 is built from 16 residues. Germline loops: CDR1 SGDLS, CDR2 YYNGEE. The CDR3 spells CASSVDGSGRGETQYF. The DNA for the CDR3 is TGTGCCAGCAGCGTAGACGGGTCGGGAAGAGGGGAGACCCAGTACTTC.

V and J are TRBV7-9 and TRBJ1-5, with 8 bases identical to TRBD1. Germline CDR1 reads SEHNR; CDR2 reads FQNEAQ (reference sequence). V dropped 5 bases and J dropped 5; count of bases not matched to a gene: 8. This CDR3 is built from 15 residues. CDR3 residues: CASSLTGTGDQPQHF. CDR3 bases: TGTGCCAGCAGCCTGACCGGGACAGGCGATCAGCCCCAGCATTTT.

This chain links TRBV5-4 with TRBJ2-7; D possibly corresponds to TRBD1 (6 bases). V was pared by 1 base and J by 5 bases, with 16 bases between. Germline V gives CDR1 SGHNT, CDR2 YYREEE (reference sequence). This CDR3 has 15 amino acids. For the CDR3, the DNA is TGTGCCAGCAGCTTGTTAGGCCAGGGGTCCCACGAGCAGTACTTC. Protein product: CASSLLGQGSHEQYF.

V gene TRBV5-1 combines with J gene TRBJ1-6; D ambiguous. Trimming took off 2 bases at V and 6 bases at J, with 18 bases between the two ends. Germline V CDR1 and CDR2: SGHRS, YFSETQ. CDR3 length: 17 residues. The DNA for the CDR3 is TGCGCCAGCAGCTTAAAAGGGCCGGGAAATATTAATTCACCCCTCCACTTT. This gives the protein CASSLKGPGNINSPLHF.

In nucleotides, the CDR3 is TGTGCCAGCAGTGAAGCTGACAGTGATCAGCCCCAGCATTTT. Amino acids: CASSEADSDQPQHF. The V gene is TRBV6-1, the J gene TRBJ1-5; D may be TRBD1 (5 bases). V was clipped by 0 bases and J by 5 bases, with 8 bases between them. The CDR3 has 14 residues. In germline, CDR1 is MNHNS, CDR2 SASEGT.

The chain recombines TRBV2 with TRBJ2-5, with 8 bases identical to TRBD1. Looked up from germline, CDR1 is SNHLY and CDR2 is FYNNEI. V lost 8 bases to trimming and J lost 5 bases; unmatched junction nucleotides: 7. The CDR3 runs to 13 residues. The CDR3 sequence is CASHGQGRETQYF. The DNA for the CDR3 is TGTGCCAGCCACGGACAGGGACGTGAGACCCAGTACTTC.

The chain carries TRBV15 and TRBJ1-5; no clear D. The V end lost 5 bases, the J end lost 6 bases, and 14 bases lay between the germline ends. The CDR3 length is 14 residues. Per germline, CDR1 LNHNV and CDR2 YYDKDF (reference sequence). The CDR3 region has the DNA TGTGCCACCAGCTTAAATTTAGCGGTTCAGCCCCAGCATTTT. Translating it yields CATSLNLAVQPQHF.

CDR3 DNA sequence: TGTGCCAGCAGCCCAGGGTCCGGAACGTCACCCCTCCACTTT. Translation gives CASSPGSGTSPLHF. V usage is TRBV3-1 (or the pseudogene TRBV3-2) and J usage is TRBJ1-6, with D possibly matching TRBD1 (5 bases). Trimming cost V 4 bases and J 10 bases, with 14 bases left between them. The CDR3 contains 14 residues. Germline-derived CDR1 and CDR2 are LGHDT and YNNKEL (reference sequence).

V is TRBV5-8 and J is TRBJ2-5, with TRBD1 as a possible D gene (6 bases). The CDR3 sequence is 15 residues long. The germline V gene has CDR1 SGHTS and CDR2 YDEGEE. Trimming stripped 4 bases from V and 1 base from J, with 14 bases between. CDR3 in amino acids: CASSLVRTAQETQYF. The CDR3 coding sequence is TGTGCCAGCAGCCTCGTCCGGACAGCCCAAGAGACCCAGTACTTC.

On this clone: Germline is not matched at one junction end, which may reflect a read error. The chain links TRBV2 to TRBJ1-6; 8 bases map to TRBD1. The CDR3 is made up of 16 amino acids. CDR1 is SNHLY, CDR2 FYNNEI, per germline. The CDR3 is CASSDWAGGYDSPLHF. CDR3 sequence (DNA): TGTGCCAGCAGTGATTGGGCAGGGGGCTATGATTCACCCCTCCACTTT.

This chain joins TRBV2 and TRBJ2-2; 7 bases are a match to TRBD1. This CDR3 contains 14 residues. CDR1 and CDR2 (germline): SNHLY, FYNNEI. Losses at the gene ends were 7 bases for V and 0 bases for J; bases not matched to a gene: 2. The CDR3: CASKGTANTGELFF. As DNA, the CDR3 is TGTGCCAGCAAGGGGACAGCGAACACCGGGGAGCTGTTTTTT.